Presented here are 18 T cell receptor beta chains from one specimen sequenced in a study of brain T cells in children with intractable seizures. Method: immunoSEQ multiplex PCR; TCRdb's copy keeps in-frame clones and lacks some. The sample has under 400,000 clones, roughly 93% seen once. Time point indicated: blood from clinic visit 5 months post-surgery; TSC patient then seizure free. The material sequenced was peripheral blood, taken roughly 5 months after surgery. These receptor sequences come from a boy in the first two years of life with tuberous sclerosis and intractable seizures.

The chain carries TRBV19 and TRBJ1-1, with D unclear. Germline CDR1 reads LNHDA; CDR2 reads SQIVND (reference sequence). The CDR3 consists of 16 residues. V lost 0 bases, J lost 2 bases, and 13 bases lay in between. CDR3 amino acids: CASSIDRWQFNTEAFF. For the CDR3, the DNA is TGTGCCAGTAGTATAGATCGATGGCAGTTTAACACTGAAGCTTTCTTT. Full variable domain (remainder filled in from reference TRBV19 and TRBJ1-1): DGGITQSPKYLFRKEGQNVTLSCEQNLNHDAMYWYRQDPGQGLRLIYYSQIVNDFQKGDIAEGYSVSREKKESFPLTVTSAQKNPTAFYLCASSIDRWQFNTEAFFGQGTRLTVV.

V gene TRBV11-2 combines with J gene TRBJ1-1, with D possibly TRBD1 on 5 matching bases. The ends were cut back, 5 bases at V and 4 bases at J, with 14 bases in the middle. This CDR3 is 14 amino acids long. The V gene's germline CDR1 is SGHAT and CDR2 FQNNGV. The CDR3 spells CASSPLGPLTEAFF. In nucleotides, the CDR3 is TGTGCCAGCAGCCCCTTGGGACCCCTCACTGAAGCTTTCTTT.

V usage is TRBV7-2 and J usage is TRBJ2-3, with D perhaps being TRBD1 or TRBD2 (5 bases each). The V and J ends lost 5 bases and 4 bases respectively, with 16 bases between them. Germline-derived CDR1 and CDR2 are SGHTA and FQGNSA. The length of the CDR3 is 15 residues. In DNA, the CDR3 is TGTGCCAGCAGCCTCTGGGACCCCGCCGCAGATACGCAGTATTTT. Its protein is CASSLWDPAADTQYF.

The J gene is TRBJ2-1, the V gene TRBV7-9; possibly TRBD2 for D (5 bases). The CDR3 has 15 residues. Germline-derived CDR1 and CDR2 are SEHNR and FQNEAQ (reference sequence). V lost 4 bases to trimming and J lost 0 bases, with 10 bases between them. Here the CDR3 reads CASSSTGSSYNEQFF. The CDR3 region has the DNA TGTGCCAGCAGCTCGACTGGGAGCTCCTACAATGAGCAGTTCTTC.

The chain carries TRBV5-5 and TRBJ2-7; TRBD2 matches at 7 bases. CDR1 and CDR2 (germline): SGHKS, YYEKEE (reference sequence). J lost 3 bases, V lost 2 bases, and 5 bases had no gene match. CDR3 size: 14 residues. The CDR3, as DNA: TGTGCCAGCAGCTTAGGGGAGGGAGACTACGAGCAGTACTTC. Residues: CASSLGEGDYEQYF.

V and J are TRBV3-1 (or the pseudogene TRBV3-2) and TRBJ1-2; D uncertain. Germline V lookup: CDR1 LGHDT, CDR2 YNNKEL (reference sequence). The CDR3 contains 15 residues. The germline V and J ends were trimmed by 1 base and 0 bases, with 9 bases remaining between them. The CDR3 reads CASSQVVASNYGYTF. CDR3 DNA: TGTGCCAGCAGCCAAGTTGTGGCGTCTAACTATGGCTACACCTTC.

V is TRBV14 and J is TRBJ1-1, with a possible D match to TRBD1 (6 bases). The CDR3 has 12 amino acids. Germline loops: CDR1 SGHDN, CDR2 FVKESK. The ends were cut back, 9 bases at V and 2 bases at J, with 10 bases in the middle. CDR3 sequence reads: CASRQVNTEAFF. The CDR3 region has the DNA TGTGCCAGTAGACAGGTTAACACTGAAGCTTTCTTT.

The chain links TRBV9 to TRBJ2-7; 8 bases agree with TRBD1. CDR1 and CDR2 from the germline V gene are SGDLS and YYNGEE. J lost 3 bases, V lost 4 bases, and 3 bases had no gene match. This CDR3 contains 13 residues. Here the CDR3 reads CASSKGQDYEQYF. For the CDR3, the DNA is TGTGCCAGCAGCAAGGGACAGGACTACGAGCAGTACTTC.

The chain uses TRBV5-1 and TRBJ2-5; perhaps D is TRBD1 or TRBD2 (7 bases each). Per the germline V gene, CDR1 is SGHRS and CDR2 is YFSETQ. CDR3 size: 14 residues. V was shortened by 3 bases and J by 5 bases, with 14 bases between the two germline ends. Written as DNA, the CDR3 is TGCGCCAGCAGCTGGGGGGGGACAGCGGAGACCCAGTACTTC. This gives the protein CASSWGGTAETQYF.

The V call is TRBV10-3, the J call TRBJ1-6; 11 bases align to TRBD1. Germline V lookup: CDR1 ENHRY, CDR2 SYGVKD. V lost 4 bases and J lost 10; bases outside the gene matches: 6. The CDR3 totals 15 residues. The CDR3 DNA sequence: TGTGCCATCAGTGGCCTGGACAGGGGGCGATCACCCCTCCACTTT. It codes for CAISGLDRGRSPLHF.

The CDR3 bases are TGTGCCAGCAGACACGACAGTACCTACGAGCAGTACTTC. It codes for CASRHDSTYEQYF. The V call is TRBV28, the J call TRBJ2-7, with D maybe TRBD1 (5 bases). The CDR3 loop spans 13 amino acids. V gave up 6 bases and J gave up 2 bases, with 11 bases separating them. CDR1 MDHEN and CDR2 SYDVKM come from the germline V gene.

The chain links TRBV7-9 to TRBJ2-2; D call uncertain. The length of the CDR3 is 14 residues. V lost 4 bases and J 4 bases, leaving 10 bases between the germline ends. Germline values: CDR1 SEHNR, CDR2 FQNEAQ (reference sequence). The CDR3 DNA sequence: TGTGCCAGCAGCTCCCGCGGAACCACCGGGGAGCTGTTTTTT. Its translation: CASSSRGTTGELFF.

This sequence joins TRBV20-1 and TRBJ2-5, with a tentative D call TRBD1 (5 bases). The CDR3 consists of 14 residues. Trimming took 3 bases from V and 2 from J, leaving 13 bases between them. Looked up from germline, CDR1 is DFQATT and CDR2 is SNEGSKA (reference sequence). The DNA of the CDR3 is TGCAGTGCTAGTCCCCTCCAGGGTCAAGAGACCCAGTACTTC. Translating it yields CSASPLQGQETQYF.

The J gene is TRBJ1-2, the V gene TRBV19; D not resolved. Trimming pared 7 bases from V and 4 bases from J, leaving 13 bases between. Germline lookup yields CDR1 LNHDA and CDR2 SQIVND (reference sequence). The CDR3 has 13 amino acids. The CDR3, as DNA: TGTGCCAGTAACCCCGGCCGCTTCTATGGCTACACCTTC. It encodes CASNPGRFYGYTF.

The V call is TRBV5-1, the J call TRBJ1-6; 8 bases align to TRBD1. Germline lookup yields CDR1 SGHRS and CDR2 YFSETQ. V trimming: 0 bases; J trimming: 10 bases; junction bases outside the gene matches: 3. The CDR3 sequence is 14 residues long. The CDR3 DNA follows: TGCGCCAGCAGCTTGGGTGACAGGGGATCACCCCTCCACTTT. Translating it yields CASSLGDRGSPLHF.

The chain joins TRBV6-4 to TRBJ1-5, with D unclear. The CDR3 has 13 residues. Trimming took off 4 bases at V and 4 bases at J, with 8 bases between the two ends. CDR1 is MRHNA and CDR2 is SNTAGT in the germline V gene. In nucleotides, the CDR3 is TGTGCCAGCAGTGGAGGTCCGAATCAGCCCCAGCATTTT. Encoded protein: CASSGGPNQPQHF.

The genes are TRBV18 and TRBJ2-7; 7 bases align to TRBD1. V gave up 5 bases and J gave up 1 base; unmatched junction bases: 5. CDR3 length: 14 amino acids. Per the germline V gene, CDR1 is KGHSH and CDR2 is LQKENI. The DNA for the CDR3 is TGTGCCAGCTCATTCCGGGACAGATCCTACGAGCAGTACTTC. The encoded protein is CASSFRDRSYEQYF.

The chain joins TRBV14 to TRBJ1-3; TRBD1 might be the D (6 bases). Trimming left V 2 bases short and J 0 bases short, with 23 bases between. The CDR3 runs 20 residues. The germline gives CDR1 SGHDN, CDR2 FVKESK. The CDR3, as DNA: TGTGCCAGCAGCCAAAAAGGGGGTGGCAGGGGCTTCAGCTCTGGAAACACCATATATTTT. Protein: CASSQKGGGRGFSSGNTIYF.